This T cell receptor (beta chain) was recovered during a study of CD8 T cells in ankylosing spondylitis. Study-level findings and limits: With a CD8+ phenotype, disease-linked clones were relatively rare in peripheral blood. Significantly higher representation of disease-linked clones was reported for matched ankylosing spondylitis synovial fluid.

This clonotype was counted at least ten times. The antigen is not known. Generation of TCR beta libraries employed quantitative 5'-RACE incorporating molecular barcodes. TCRdb reprocessed the 5' RACE reads via MiXCR and lists one record per CDR3 protein. The sample carries under 200,000 distinct CDR3 sequences, 10% to 15% recorded once. The clonotype was recovered from a female donor with ankylosing spondylitis or in good health (not recorded which). The sample comprised blood, either unsorted or a sorted T cell fraction (not recorded which).

CDR3 residues: CASSSIGGTDTQYF. CDR3 DNA: TGTGCCAGCAGCTCTATTGGGGGGACAGATACGCAGTATTTT. The chain uses TRBV7-8 and TRBJ2-3, with a possible D match to TRBD2 (6 bases). Germline loops: CDR1 SGHVS, CDR2 FQNEAQ. The length of the CDR3 is 14 residues. The germline V and J ends were trimmed by 4 bases and 3 bases, with 11 bases remaining between them.